The 20 T cell receptor beta chains listed next were all sequenced from one sample in a study of vaccination and CD4 T cells after COVID-19. The Oncomine TCR Beta short-read assay sequenced DNA from cultured CD4+ T cells. Each CDR3 protein is one row after TCRdb ran MiXCR on the PCR reads. This sample carries about 15,000 distinct CDR3 sequences, just over 20% of them seen once, and the ten largest clones take more than 10%. Treatment described: approximately 9-day PBMC culture with coronavirus spike peptide pools or control peptides (ViraFEST assay). Their specific antigens are unknown. This specimen was CD4+ T cells from blood, cultured in vitro, taken before SARS-CoV-2 vaccination. The receptors were sampled from a human donor who received a COVID-19 vaccine.

This clonotype was counted between two and nine times. The chain employs TRBV27 and TRBJ1-1; TRBD1 aligns across 7 bases. CDR1 and CDR2 from the germline V gene are MNHEY and SMNVEV (reference sequence). The CDR3 has 14 amino acids. V lost 8 bases and J lost 4; bases outside the gene matches: 10. CDR3 sequence reads: CASQSTGSSTEAFF. CDR3 DNA: TGTGCCAGCCAATCGACAGGGAGTAGCACTGAAGCTTTCTTT.

V gene TRBV29-1 combines with J gene TRBJ2-1, with 8 bases lining up with TRBD2. The length of the CDR3 is 15 residues. CDR1 and CDR2 (germline): SQVTM, ANQGSEA. V trimming: 4 bases; J trimming: 8 bases; junction bases outside the gene matches: 13. CDR3 amino acids: CSVVPSGGHRYEQFF. The DNA of the CDR3 is TGCAGCGTTGTCCCCAGCGGGGGCCACAGGTATGAGCAGTTCTTC.

V gene TRBV20-1 combines with J gene TRBJ2-7, with 8 positions matching TRBD1. The junction had 12 bases not matched to a gene; V was cut back by 0 bases and J by 5 bases. CDR1 is DFQATT, CDR2 SNEGSKA, per germline (reference sequence). The CDR3 is 16 amino acids. This CDR3 is CSARDMWQGAMHEQYF. CDR3 DNA: TGCAGTGCTAGAGATATGTGGCAGGGGGCGATGCACGAGCAGTACTTC.

This clonotype has only a few counts. The chain is built from TRBV14 and TRBJ2-3; TRBD1 is a possible D gene (6 bases). The V gene's germline CDR1 is SGHDN and CDR2 FVKESK. Trimming shortened V by 6 bases and J by 9 bases, and 22 bases separated the two germline ends. The CDR3 covers 15 residues. The CDR3 sequence: CASSIIGPSRGTQYF. The CDR3 DNA is TGTGCCAGCAGTATAATAGGCCCTAGCAGGGGAACGCAGTATTTT.

The chain combines TRBV5-4 with TRBJ2-5, with D perhaps matching TRBD1 (6 bases). V was shortened by 5 bases and J by 1 base, with 12 bases between the two germline ends. The CDR3 has 14 amino acids. Per the germline V gene, CDR1 is SGHNT and CDR2 is YYREEE (reference sequence). For the CDR3, the DNA is TGTGCCAGCAGTTTTTCACAGGGCCAAGAGACCCAGTACTTC. It encodes CASSFSQGQETQYF.

This chain joins TRBV19 and TRBJ2-3; TRBD1 agrees at 8 bases. The CDR3 is made up of 15 amino acids. From germline, CDR1 is LNHDA and CDR2 SQIVND (reference sequence). Losses at the gene ends were 1 base for V and 1 base for J; bases not matched to a gene: 1. The CDR3 here is CASSIVTGGTDTQYF. The CDR3 nucleotides read TGTGCCAGTAGTATAGTGACAGGGGGCACAGATACGCAGTATTTT.

The chain recombines TRBV7-6 with TRBJ2-1, with D possibly called TRBD1 or TRBD2 (7 bases each). The CDR3 covers 15 residues. V gave up 5 bases and J gave up 6 bases, with 17 bases separating them. From germline, CDR1 is SGHVS and CDR2 FNYEAQ. Here the CDR3 reads CASSLREGASNEQFF. CDR3 nucleotide sequence: TGTGCCAGCAGCCTCAGGGAGGGGGCGAGCAATGAGCAGTTCTTC.

This clonotype has just a few counts. V and J are TRBV6-5 and TRBJ2-7; 8 bases are shared with TRBD1. Germline lookup yields CDR1 MNHEY and CDR2 SVGAGI. There are 14 residues in the CDR3. Trimming removed 4 bases from V and 4 bases from J; junction bases left unmatched: 6. The CDR3 region has the DNA TGTGCCAGCAGTTCCGGACAGGGAGGATACGAGCAGTACTTC. Residues: CASSSGQGGYEQYF.

The V call is TRBV7-2, the J call TRBJ2-7; tentative D call: TRBD2 (6 bases). V gave up 4 bases and J gave up 3 bases, with 13 bases separating them. The CDR3 covers 14 residues. Germline values: CDR1 SGHTA, CDR2 FQGNSA. The DNA for the CDR3 is TGTGCCAGCAGCTCGCACAGGACTAACTACGAGCAGTACTTC. This gives the protein CASSSHRTNYEQYF.

A few counts support this clonotype. The rearrangement links TRBV24-1 to TRBJ2-1; 11 bases agree with TRBD2. Looked up from germline, CDR1 is KGHDR and CDR2 is SFDVKD. Trimming cost V 4 bases and J 4 bases; bases outside gene matches: 5. This CDR3 contains 16 residues. DNA for the CDR3: TGTGCCACCAGTGACACTAGCGGGGGTGGATACAATGAGCAGTTCTTC. Protein: CATSDTSGGGYNEQFF.

This clonotype has only a few counts. V gene TRBV10-3 combines with J gene TRBJ1-1; D not certain. The V and J ends lost 0 bases and 8 bases respectively, with 7 bases between them. This CDR3 is built from 12 residues. Germline CDR1 reads ENHRY; CDR2 reads SYGVKD. The chain's CDR3 is CAISESGFEAFF. The CDR3, as DNA: TGTGCCATCAGTGAGTCGGGTTTCGAAGCTTTCTTT.

CDR3 DNA: TGTGCCAGCAGCAAGTCGGGACAGCTGAACACTGAAGCTTTCTTT. Translation gives CASSKSGQLNTEAFF. The chain employs TRBV5-5 and TRBJ1-1; 7 nucleotides align to TRBD1. Germline CDR1 SGHKS, CDR2 YYEKEE (reference sequence). CDR3 length equals 15 residues. With V trimmed by 4 bases and J by 0 bases, 6 bases remained unmatched.

The chain recombines TRBV19 with TRBJ2-3; possibly TRBD2 for D (6 bases). Germline V gene lookup returns CDR1 LNHDA and CDR2 SQIVND (reference sequence). Between the trimmed V and J ends, which lost 0 bases and 4 bases, there was a span of 14 bases. This CDR3 is built from 16 residues. The CDR3 DNA is TGTGCCAGTAGTATAGAAGGGCGGGAACGGGCAGATACGCAGTATTTT. Translation: CASSIEGRERADTQYF.

This clonotype was observed once. V usage is TRBV30 and J usage is TRBJ2-5; 11 bases are shared with TRBD2. The CDR3 consists of 16 residues. CDR1 and CDR2 (germline): GTSNPN, SVGIG (reference sequence). With V trimmed by 1 base and J by 2 bases, 6 bases remained unmatched. CDR3 DNA sequence: TGTGCCTGGAGTGCAGGGCTAGCGGGGGGTCAAGAGACCCAGTACTTC. Protein: CAWSAGLAGGQETQYF.

The V and J genes are TRBV19 and TRBJ1-2; D is undetermined. Germline CDR1 and CDR2: LNHDA and SQIVND (reference sequence). There are 13 residues in the CDR3. Trimming cost V 5 bases and J 4 bases, with 11 bases left between them. CDR3 region: CASSDTGGYGYTF. DNA of the CDR3: TGTGCCAGTAGTGACACCGGAGGCTATGGCTACACCTTC.

The chain recombines TRBV5-5 with TRBJ1-3; 10 bases agree with TRBD1. Germline V gene sequence: CDR1 SGHKS, CDR2 YYEKEE (reference sequence). Losses at the gene ends were 4 bases for V and 4 bases for J; bases not matched to a gene: 8. The CDR3 consists of 16 residues. For the CDR3, the DNA is TGTGCCAGCAGCCCCCGGGACAGGGGATGGGGAAACACCATATATTTT. It codes for CASSPRDRGWGNTIYF.

This clonotype was observed a handful of times. This rearrangement joins TRBV5-4 to TRBJ2-3; D gene ambiguous. The V end lost 0 bases, the J end lost 6 bases, and 8 bases lay between the germline ends. The CDR3 loop spans 13 amino acids. Germline V gene data show CDR1 as SGHNT and CDR2 as YYREEE (reference sequence). The CDR3 sequence is CASSLAASDTQYF. The CDR3 DNA reads TGTGCCAGCAGCTTGGCCGCTTCGGATACGCAGTATTTT.

This clonotype was detected only a few times. This chain uses TRBV24-1 with TRBJ1-3; D gene ambiguous. Between the trimmed V and J ends, which lost 3 bases and 0 bases, there was a span of 11 bases. This CDR3 contains 16 residues. Germline CDR1 KGHDR, CDR2 SFDVKD. The CDR3 coding sequence is TGTGCCACCAGTGATCATGGCGGAAACTCTGGAAACACCATATATTTT. Its protein product is CATSDHGGNSGNTIYF.

The J gene is TRBJ1-4, the V gene TRBV20-1, with D tentatively TRBD1 (6 bases). The germline V gene has CDR1 DFQATT and CDR2 SNEGSKA (reference sequence). The germline V and J ends were trimmed by 2 bases and 8 bases, with 27 bases remaining between them. The CDR3 consists of 18 residues. In DNA, the CDR3 is TGCAGTGCTAGATCCCGGGACACCGACCTCACCTGGAGGGAAAAACTGTTTTTT. Residues: CSARSRDTDLTWREKLFF.

The chain employs TRBV12-3 or TRBV12-4 and TRBJ1-1; possible D gene TRBD1, 5 bases. V dropped 5 bases and J dropped 5 bases, with 18 bases sitting between them. This CDR3 is 15 amino acids long. The chain's CDR3 is CASSHPWDEGTEAFF. CDR3 nucleotides: TGTGCCAGCAGTCACCCGTGGGACGAGGGGACTGAAGCTTTCTTT.